The rows below give T cell receptor beta chains drawn from one sample of a study of identical twins. TCRdb independently ran MiXCR on the 5' RACE reads; one entry per CDR3 protein. The sample contains about 340,000 distinct CDR3 sequences, 9% to 15% of which appear only once. The same sample was also studied in work on yellow fever vaccine responses in identical twins.

Sequenced input: CD8+ T cells sorted from blood. The source is a woman aged 18-29 years in good health. The CDR3 runs from the conserved cysteine through the conserved F or W. The D gene is left open where the match is weak.

D: -; V: TRBV3-1; CDR3: CASSQDMMNTEAFF
D: TRBD2; V: TRBV10-3; CDR3: CAISESLAGRSGEQFF
D: TRBD1; V: TRBV11-3; CDR3: CASSPQGQGYSYNEQFF
D: TRBD2; V: TRBV7-3; CDR3: CASSLLAAFTDTQYF
D: TRBD2; V: TRBV6-4; CDR3: CASSSGSENEQFF
D: -; V: TRBV6-5; CDR3: CASSYPNDGPNTGELFF
D: -; V: TRBV2; CDR3: CASPGQGLGMDGYTF
D: TRBD2; V: TRBV28; CDR3: CASKASGGARAKNIQYF
D: -; V: TRBV29-1; CDR3: CSVEPPFLSSYNEQFF
D: -; V: TRBV7-9; CDR3: CASSHDIQETQYF
D: TRBD1; V: TRBV5-1; CDR3: CASSLDESAGGPYGYTF
D: -; V: TRBV4-2; CDR3: CASSQEVGTPSYEQYF
D: -; V: TRBV4-1; CDR3: CASSQDRGETQYF
D: TRBD1; V: TRBV28; CDR3: CASSFGQGAVYEQYF
D: -; V: TRBV12-5; CDR3: CASGPSEGGNNEQFF
D: -; V: TRBV7-9; CDR3: CASSPTRSNEQFF
D: -; V: TRBV19; CDR3: CASMGTYEQYF
D: -; V: TRBV12-3/TRBV12-4; CDR3: CASRSQGVEQFF
D: TRBD2; V: TRBV12-3/TRBV12-4; CDR3: CASSFTSVHYNEQFF
D: -; V: TRBV27; CDR3: CASTRGGYNEQFF
D: -; V: TRBV28; CDR3: CASSLSKITGELFF
D: TRBD2; V: TRBV20-1; CDR3: CSARKTSGSYEQYF
D: -; V: TRBV28; CDR3: CASSWGGRQGLWPDTQYF
D: TRBD1; V: TRBV2; CDR3: CASSEALGTGASPLHF
D: TRBD2; V: TRBV4-2; CDR3: CASSQEGTSGGNEQFF
D: TRBD1; V: TRBV20-1; CDR3: CSAINRGGYNEQFF
D: TRBD1; V: TRBV14; CDR3: CASSQDLWDRGKSYEQYF
D: -; V: TRBV2; CDR3: CASPIRRGGWFF
D: -; V: TRBV12-3/TRBV12-4; CDR3: CASVLGQGSTDTQYF
D: -; V: TRBV5-1; CDR3: CASSLAWPHPGESSYNEQFF
D: TRBD2; V: TRBV11-2; CDR3: CASSGAGTSGTEQYF
D: -; V: TRBV7-9; CDR3: CASTPENPVTRNTIYF
D: TRBD2; V: TRBV6-4; CDR3: CASSESGGGGDTQYF
D: TRBD2; V: TRBV20-1; CDR3: CSARDRRTGGATDTQYF
D: TRBD1; V: TRBV4-1; CDR3: CASSPKGQGGFDTEAFF
D: TRBD2; V: TRBV7-9; CDR3: CASSPRLAGSFGQYF
D: -; V: TRBV12-3/TRBV12-4; CDR3: CASSLVWDNSPLHF
D: -; V: TRBV11-2; CDR3: CASSLSLAPWDEQFF
D: -; V: TRBV18; CDR3: CASSPPTVGEETQYF
D: TRBD2; V: TRBV11-2; CDR3: CASSLGGGGVRETQYF